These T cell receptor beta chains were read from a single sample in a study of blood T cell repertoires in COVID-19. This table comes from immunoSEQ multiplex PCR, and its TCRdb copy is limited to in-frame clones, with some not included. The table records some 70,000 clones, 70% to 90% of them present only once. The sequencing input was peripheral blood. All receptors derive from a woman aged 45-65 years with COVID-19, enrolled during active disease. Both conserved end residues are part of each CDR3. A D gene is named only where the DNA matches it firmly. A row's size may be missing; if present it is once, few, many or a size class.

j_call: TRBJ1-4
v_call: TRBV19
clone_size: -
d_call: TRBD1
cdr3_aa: CASRTGDATNEKLFF
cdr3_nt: TGTGCCAGTAGGACAGGGGATGCAACTAATGAAAAACTGTTTTTT

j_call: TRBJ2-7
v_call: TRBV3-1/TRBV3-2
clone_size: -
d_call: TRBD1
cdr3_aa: CASSWRQGTYEQYF
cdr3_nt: TGTGCCAGCAGCTGGAGACAGGGAACCTACGAGCAGTACTTC

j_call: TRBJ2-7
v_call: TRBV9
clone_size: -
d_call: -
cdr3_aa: CASSVAPSGDEQYF
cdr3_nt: TGTGCCAGCAGCGTAGCCCCCTCCGGGGACGAGCAGTACTTC

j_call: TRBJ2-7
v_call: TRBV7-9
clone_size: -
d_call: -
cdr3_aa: CASSVDFYEQYF
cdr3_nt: TGTGCCAGCAGCGTGGACTTCTACGAGCAGTACTTC

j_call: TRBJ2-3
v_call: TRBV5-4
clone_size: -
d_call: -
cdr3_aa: CASSPGGNTDTQYF
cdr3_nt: TGTGCCAGCAGCCCGGGCGGGAACACAGATACGCAGTATTTT

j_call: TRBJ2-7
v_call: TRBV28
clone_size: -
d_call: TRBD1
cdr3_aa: CASSYRGNYEQYF
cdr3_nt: TGTGCCAGCAGCTACAGGGGCAACTACGAGCAGTACTTC

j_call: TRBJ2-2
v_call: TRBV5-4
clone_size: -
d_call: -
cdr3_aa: CASSLVTNTGELFF
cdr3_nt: TGTGCCAGCAGCTTGGTCACAAACACCGGGGAGCTGTTTTTT

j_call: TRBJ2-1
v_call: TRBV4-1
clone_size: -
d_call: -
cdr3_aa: CASSQDRTSYNEQFF
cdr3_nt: TGCGCCAGCAGCCAAGACCGTACTAGTTACAATGAGCAGTTCTTC

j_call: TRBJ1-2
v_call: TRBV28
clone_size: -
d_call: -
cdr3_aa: CASSFSGIYGYTF
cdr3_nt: TGTGCCAGCAGTTTCTCAGGGATCTATGGCTACACCTTC

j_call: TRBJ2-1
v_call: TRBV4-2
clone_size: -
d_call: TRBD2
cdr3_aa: CASSRELAGVGNEQFF
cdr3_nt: TGTGCCAGCAGCCGGGAACTAGCGGGAGTAGGCAATGAGCAGTTCTTC

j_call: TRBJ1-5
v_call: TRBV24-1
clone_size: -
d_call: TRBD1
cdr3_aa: CATRGQPNQPQHF
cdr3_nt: TGTGCCACCAGGGGACAGCCCAATCAGCCCCAGCATTTT

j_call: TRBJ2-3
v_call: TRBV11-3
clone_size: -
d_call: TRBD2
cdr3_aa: CASSRDGGGADTQYF
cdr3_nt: TGTGCCAGCTCTCGCGATGGGGGGGGAGCGGATACGCAGTATTTT

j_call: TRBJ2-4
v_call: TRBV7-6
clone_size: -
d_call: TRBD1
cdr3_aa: CASSLAQGAQGNIQYF
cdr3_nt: TGTGCCAGCAGCTTAGCACAGGGGGCCCAGGGGAACATTCAGTACTTC

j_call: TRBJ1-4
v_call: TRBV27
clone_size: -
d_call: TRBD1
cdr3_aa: CASSRSRGLNEKLFF
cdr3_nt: TGTGCCAGCAGTCGGTCCAGGGGGCTTAATGAAAAACTGTTTTTT

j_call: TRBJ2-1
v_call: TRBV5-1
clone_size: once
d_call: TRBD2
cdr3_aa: CASSPLAGGYNEQFF
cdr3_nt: TGCGCCAGCAGCCCCTTAGCGGGTGGCTACAATGAGCAGTTCTTC

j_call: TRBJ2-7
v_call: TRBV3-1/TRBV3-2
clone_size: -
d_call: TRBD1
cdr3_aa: CASSRGLLAGQYF
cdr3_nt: TGTGCCAGCAGCAGGGGGCTACTCGCCGGGCAGTACTTC

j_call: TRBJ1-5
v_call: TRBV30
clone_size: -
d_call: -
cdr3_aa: CAWSEGGYPGFQPQHF
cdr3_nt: TGTGCCTGGAGTGAAGGAGGTTATCCCGGGTTTCAGCCCCAGCATTTT

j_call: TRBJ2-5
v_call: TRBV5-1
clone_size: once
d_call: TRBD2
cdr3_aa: CASSSSGILQETQYF
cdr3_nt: TGCGCCAGCAGCTCTAGCGGGATTCTCCAAGAGACCCAGTACTTC

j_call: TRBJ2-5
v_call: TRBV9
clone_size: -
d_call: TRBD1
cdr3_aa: CASTGRDRGLYF
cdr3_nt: TGTGCCAGCACCGGCCGGGACAGGGGCTTGTACTTC

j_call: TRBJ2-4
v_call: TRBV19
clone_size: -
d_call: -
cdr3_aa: CASSIGSRGWNIQYF
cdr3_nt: TGTGCCAGTAGTATAGGGTCCCGGGGGTGGAACATTCAGTACTTC

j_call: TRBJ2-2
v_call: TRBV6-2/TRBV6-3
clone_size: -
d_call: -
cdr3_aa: CASSSLRLGTGELFF
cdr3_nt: TGTGCCAGCAGCTCCCTCAGACTTGGTACCGGGGAGCTGTTTTTT

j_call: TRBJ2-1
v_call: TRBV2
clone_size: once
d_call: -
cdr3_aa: CASSGDSVLSSYNEQFF
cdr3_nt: TGTGCCAGCAGCGGAGACAGTGTCCTTAGCTCCTACAATGAGCAGTTCTTC

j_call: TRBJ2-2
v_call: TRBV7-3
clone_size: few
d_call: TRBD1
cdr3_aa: CASSLGTGGAGELFF
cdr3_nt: TGTGCCAGCAGCTTAGGGACAGGGGGAGCCGGGGAGCTGTTTTTT

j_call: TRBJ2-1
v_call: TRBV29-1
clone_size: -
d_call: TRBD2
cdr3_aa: CSLMTGGGSNEQFF
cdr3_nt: TGCAGCCTCATGACGGGGGGGGGATCCAATGAGCAGTTCTTC

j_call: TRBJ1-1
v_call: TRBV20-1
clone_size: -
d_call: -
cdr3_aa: CSAKRETEAFF
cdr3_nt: TGCAGTGCTAAACGTGAGACTGAAGCTTTCTTT

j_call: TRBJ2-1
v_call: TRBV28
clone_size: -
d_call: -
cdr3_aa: CASSPLDRYNEQFF
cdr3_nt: TGTGCCAGCAGTCCTCTCGACAGGTACAATGAGCAGTTCTTC

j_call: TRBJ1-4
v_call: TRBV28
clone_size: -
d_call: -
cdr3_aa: CASREGGTNEKLFF
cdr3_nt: TGTGCCAGCCGCGAGGGGGGGACTAATGAAAAACTGTTTTTT

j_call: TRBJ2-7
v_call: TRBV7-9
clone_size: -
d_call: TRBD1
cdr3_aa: CASSLWTGVGEQYF
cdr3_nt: TGTGCCAGCAGCTTATGGACAGGGGTTGGGGAGCAGTACTTC

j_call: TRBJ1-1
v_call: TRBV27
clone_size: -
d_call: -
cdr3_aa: CASSLREGNTEAFF
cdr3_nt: TGTGCCAGCAGTCTCCGGGAAGGGAACACTGAAGCTTTCTTT

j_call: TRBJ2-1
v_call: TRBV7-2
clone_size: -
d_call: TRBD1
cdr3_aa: CASSRQGRSYNEQFF
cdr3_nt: TGTGCCAGCAGTCGACAGGGGAGGTCCTACAATGAGCAGTTCTTC

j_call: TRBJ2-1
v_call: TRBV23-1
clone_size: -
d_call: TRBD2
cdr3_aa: CASSPRLAGNNEQFF
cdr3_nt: TGCGCCAGCAGTCCGCGACTAGCGGGGAACAATGAGCAGTTCTTC

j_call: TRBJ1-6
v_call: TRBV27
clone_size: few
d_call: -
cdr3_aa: CASSPPGSPLHF
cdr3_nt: TGTGCCAGCAGTCCTCCGGGTAGTCCCCTCCACTTT

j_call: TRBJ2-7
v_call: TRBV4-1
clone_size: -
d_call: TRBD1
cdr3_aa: CASSRTGDYEQYF
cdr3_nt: TGCGCCAGCAGCCGGACAGGGGACTACGAGCAGTACTTC

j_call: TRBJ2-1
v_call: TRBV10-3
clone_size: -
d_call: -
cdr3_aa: CAISERVSTGDEQFF
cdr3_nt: TGTGCCATCAGTGAGAGGGTTAGCACGGGAGATGAGCAGTTCTTC

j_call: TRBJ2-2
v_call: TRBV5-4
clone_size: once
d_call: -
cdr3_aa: CASSLRGVNTGELFF
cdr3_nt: TGTGCCAGCAGCTTGCGGGGAGTCAACACCGGGGAGCTGTTTTTT

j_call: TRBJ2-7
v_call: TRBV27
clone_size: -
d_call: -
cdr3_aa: CASSLGLGEQYF
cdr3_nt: TGTGCCAGCAGTTTAGGACTGGGCGAGCAGTACTTC

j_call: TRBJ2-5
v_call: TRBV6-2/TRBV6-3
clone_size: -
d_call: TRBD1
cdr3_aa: CASSSNRGRQETQYF
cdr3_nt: TGTGCCAGCAGCAGCAACAGGGGTCGCCAAGAGACCCAGTACTTC

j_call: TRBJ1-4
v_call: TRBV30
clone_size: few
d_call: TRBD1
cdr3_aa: CAWSVGQGAGEKLFF
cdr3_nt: TGTGCCTGGAGTGTAGGGCAGGGGGCAGGTGAAAAACTGTTTTTT

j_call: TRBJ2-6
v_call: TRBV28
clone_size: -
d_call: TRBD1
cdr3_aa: CASSPGGQGAIGANVLTF
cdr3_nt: TGTGCCAGCAGTCCCGGGGGACAGGGGGCAATTGGGGCCAACGTCCTGACTTTC

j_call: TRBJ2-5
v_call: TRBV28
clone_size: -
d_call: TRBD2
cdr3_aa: CASTLQRGQGETQYF
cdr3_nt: TGTGCCAGCACCCTTCAGCGGGGGCAGGGGGAGACCCAGTACTTC

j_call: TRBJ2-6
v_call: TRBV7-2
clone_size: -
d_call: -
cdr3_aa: CASSLDSTGLISGANVLTF
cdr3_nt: TGTGCCAGCAGCCTCGACTCGACAGGACTTATCTCTGGGGCCAACGTCCTGACTTTC

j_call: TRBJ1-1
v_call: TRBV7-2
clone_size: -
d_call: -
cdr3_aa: CASSLEGDFTEAFF
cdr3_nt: TGTGCCAGCAGCTTAGAGGGGGATTTCACTGAAGCTTTCTTT

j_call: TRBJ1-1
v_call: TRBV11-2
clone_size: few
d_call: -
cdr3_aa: CATRGGEAFF
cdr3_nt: TGTGCCACTCGGGGAGGAGAAGCTTTCTTT

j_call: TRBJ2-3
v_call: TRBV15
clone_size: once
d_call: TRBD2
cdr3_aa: CATSRDPEQREGTDTQYF
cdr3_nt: TGTGCCACCAGCAGAGATCCGGAACAGCGGGAGGGCACAGATACGCAGTATTTT